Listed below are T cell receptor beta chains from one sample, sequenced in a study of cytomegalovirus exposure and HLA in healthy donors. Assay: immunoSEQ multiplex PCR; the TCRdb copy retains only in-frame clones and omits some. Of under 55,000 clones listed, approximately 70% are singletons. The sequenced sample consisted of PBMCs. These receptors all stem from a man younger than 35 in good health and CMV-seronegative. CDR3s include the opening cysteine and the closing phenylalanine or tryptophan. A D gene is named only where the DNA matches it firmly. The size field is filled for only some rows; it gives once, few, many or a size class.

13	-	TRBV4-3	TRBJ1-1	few	CASSQTGTLEAFF	TGCGCCAGCAGCCAAACCGGGACACTTGAAGCTTTCTTT
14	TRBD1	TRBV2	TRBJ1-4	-	CASSLTGGREKLFF	TGTGCCAGCAGTCTGACAGGGGGACGAGAAAAACTGTTTTTT
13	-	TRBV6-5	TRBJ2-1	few	CASRGTTSLVQFF	TGTGCCAGCAGGGGCACGACTAGTTTGGTGCAGTTCTTC
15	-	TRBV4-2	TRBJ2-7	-	CASSQDLDYAYEQYF	TGTGCCAGCAGCCAAGATTTGGACTACGCCTACGAGCAGTACTTC
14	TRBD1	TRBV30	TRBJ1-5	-	CAWRGQGSNQPQHF	TGTGCCTGGAGGGGACAGGGAAGCAATCAGCCCCAGCATTTT
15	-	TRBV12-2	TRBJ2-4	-	CASRLKQGSKNIQYF	TGTGCAAGTCGCTTAAAGCAGGGATCCAAAAACATTCAGTACTTC
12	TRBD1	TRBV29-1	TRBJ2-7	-	CSVRDRGNEQYF	TGCAGCGTACGGGACAGGGGTAACGAGCAGTACTTC
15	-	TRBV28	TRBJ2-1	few	CASRKNGGSYNEQFF	TGTGCCAGCCGAAAAAATGGGGGGTCCTACAATGAGCAGTTCTTC
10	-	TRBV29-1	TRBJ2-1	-	CSAGMVEQFF	TGCAGCGCGGGGATGGTTGAGCAGTTCTTC
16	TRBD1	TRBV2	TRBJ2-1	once	CASSQTGDHSYNEQFF	TGTGCCAGCAGTCAAACAGGGGACCACTCCTACAATGAGCAGTTCTTC
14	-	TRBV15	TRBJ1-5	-	CATSREWGDQPQHF	TGTGCCACCAGCAGAGAATGGGGAGATCAGCCCCAGCATTTT
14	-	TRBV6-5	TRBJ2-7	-	CASSTGTTRYEQYF	TGTGCCAGCAGTACGGGGACAACGCGCTACGAGCAGTACTTC
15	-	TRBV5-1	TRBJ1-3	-	CASSLVADSGNTIYF	TGCGCCAGCAGCTTGGTGGCGGATTCTGGAAACACCATATATTTT
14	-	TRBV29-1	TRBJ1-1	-	CSVVWGQLRTEAFF	TGCAGCGTTGTATGGGGGCAGTTGAGAACTGAAGCTTTCTTT
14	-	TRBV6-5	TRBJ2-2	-	CASSFDRSGGELFF	TGTGCCAGCAGTTTCGACAGGTCCGGCGGGGAGCTGTTTTTT
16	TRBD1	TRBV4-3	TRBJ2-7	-	CASRRSTGGPSYEQYF	TGCGCCAGCAGGCGTAGTACAGGGGGCCCCTCCTACGAGCAGTACTTC
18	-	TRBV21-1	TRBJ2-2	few	CASSKGEVGGSITGELFF	TGTGCCAGCAGCAAAGGCGAGGTAGGCGGGAGTATCACCGGGGAGCTGTTTTTT
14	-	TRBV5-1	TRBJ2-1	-	CASSLTPGSGEQFF	TGCGCCAGCAGCTTGACACCGGGGTCCGGTGAGCAGTTCTTC
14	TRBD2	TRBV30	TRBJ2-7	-	CAWTRGTSGGEQYF	TGTGCCTGGACTCGTGGTACTAGCGGGGGCGAGCAGTACTTC
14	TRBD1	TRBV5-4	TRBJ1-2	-	CASSLELTGYGYTF	TGTGCCAGCAGCTTGGAACTGACAGGGTATGGCTACACCTTC
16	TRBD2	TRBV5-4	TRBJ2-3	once	CASSLRSGSVTDTQYF	TGTGCCAGCAGCTTGAGGAGCGGGAGCGTGACAGATACGCAGTATTTT
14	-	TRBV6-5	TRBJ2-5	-	CASKRSQYQETQYF	TGTGCCAGCAAACGATCCCAGTACCAAGAGACCCAGTACTTC
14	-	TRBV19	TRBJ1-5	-	CASIGARGNQPQHF	TGTGCCAGTATAGGGGCACGAGGCAATCAGCCCCAGCATTTT
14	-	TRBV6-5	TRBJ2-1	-	CASSYFLGGGEQFF	TGTGCCAGCAGTTACTTCCTAGGGGGGGGTGAGCAGTTCTTC
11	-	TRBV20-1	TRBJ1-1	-	CSAFRNTEAFF	TGCAGTGCTTTCCGGAACACTGAAGCTTTCTTT
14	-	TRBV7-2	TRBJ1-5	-	CASSSGGFIQPQHF	TGTGCCAGCAGCTCAGGAGGCTTTATTCAGCCCCAGCATTTT
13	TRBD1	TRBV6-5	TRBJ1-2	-	CASRKTGSNGYTF	TGTGCCAGCAGAAAGACAGGGAGTAATGGCTACACCTTC
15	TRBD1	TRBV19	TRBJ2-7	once	CASSITDRGRDEQYF	TGTGCCAGTAGTATTACCGACAGGGGAAGGGACGAGCAGTACTTC
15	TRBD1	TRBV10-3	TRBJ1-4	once	CAIKNPGQGLEKLFF	TGTGCCATCAAAAATCCGGGACAGGGGCTCGAAAAACTGTTTTTT
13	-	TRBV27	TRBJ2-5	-	CASSLWTTGTQYF	TGTGCCAGCAGTCTATGGACTACTGGGACCCAGTACTTC
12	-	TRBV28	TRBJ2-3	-	CASAIGPDTQYF	TGTGCCAGCGCAATTGGGCCAGATACGCAGTATTTT
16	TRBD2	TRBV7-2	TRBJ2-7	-	CASRATWAGEGYEQYF	TGTGCCAGCAGAGCCACATGGGCGGGAGAGGGCTACGAGCAGTACTTC
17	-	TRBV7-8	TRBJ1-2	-	CASSIEFGRTANYGYTF	TGTGCCAGCAGCATAGAGTTTGGACGGACAGCCAACTATGGCTACACCTTC
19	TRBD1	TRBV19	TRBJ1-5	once	CASSPPPGQGALSNQPQHF	TGTGCCAGTAGTCCCCCCCCCGGGCAGGGGGCCTTAAGCAATCAGCCCCAGCATTTT
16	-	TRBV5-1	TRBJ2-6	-	CASSLDGNSGANVLTF	TGCGCCAGCAGCTTGGACGGGAACTCTGGGGCCAACGTCCTGACTTTC
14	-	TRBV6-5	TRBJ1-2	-	CASSYSWGSYGYTF	TGTGCCAGCAGTTACTCTTGGGGCTCCTATGGCTACACCTTC
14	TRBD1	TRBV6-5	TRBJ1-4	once	CASSGQGLVGKLFF	TGTGCCAGCAGTGGACAGGGACTGGTGGGAAAACTGTTTTTT
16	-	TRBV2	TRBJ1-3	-	CASSGTGGLPGNTIYF	TGTGCCAGCAGTGGGACTGGGGGACTTCCTGGAAACACCATATATTTT
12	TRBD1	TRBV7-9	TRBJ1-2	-	CASSQQGYGYTF	TGTGCCAGCAGCCAACAGGGGTATGGCTACACCTTC
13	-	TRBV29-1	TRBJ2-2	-	CSVVYYNTGELFF	TGCAGCGTTGTCTACTATAACACCGGGGAGCTGTTTTTT
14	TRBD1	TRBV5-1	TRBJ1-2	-	CASRPGQGNYGYTF	TGCGCCAGCAGACCGGGACAGGGGAACTATGGCTACACCTTC
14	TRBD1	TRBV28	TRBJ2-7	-	CASEGTGGSYEQYF	TGTGCCAGCGAGGGGACAGGGGGCTCCTACGAGCAGTACTTC
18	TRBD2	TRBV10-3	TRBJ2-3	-	CATRTTLTSGEPTDTQYF	TGTGCCACCAGAACTACCCTCACTAGCGGAGAACCCACAGATACGCAGTATTTT
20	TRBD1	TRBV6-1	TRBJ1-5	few	CASSAVRGTGVNNGNQPQHF	TGTGCCAGCAGTGCCGTACGAGGGACAGGGGTGAATAATGGCAATCAGCCCCAGCATTTT
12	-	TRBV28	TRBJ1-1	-	CASPLRGTEAFF	TGTGCCAGCCCCCTCCGGGGAACTGAAGCTTTCTTT
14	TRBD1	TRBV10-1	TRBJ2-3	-	CASSETIDRDTQYF	TGCGCCAGCAGTGAAACGATTGACAGGGACACGCAGTATTTT
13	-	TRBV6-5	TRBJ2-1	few	CASRAVGANRQFF	TGTGCCAGCAGGGCCGTGGGCGCCAATCGGCAGTTCTTC
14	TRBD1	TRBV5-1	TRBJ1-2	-	CASSFGQGAGGYTF	TGCGCCAGCAGCTTCGGGCAGGGGGCAGGTGGCTACACCTTC
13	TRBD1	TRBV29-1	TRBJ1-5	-	CSVGTAANQPQHF	TGCAGCGTGGGGACAGCGGCTAATCAGCCCCAGCATTTT
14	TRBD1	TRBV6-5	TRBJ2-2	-	CASSYGTGSGELFF	TGTGCCAGCAGTTACGGGACAGGTTCCGGGGAGCTGTTTTTT
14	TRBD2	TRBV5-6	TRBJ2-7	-	CASRSLAGVYEQYF	TGTGCCAGCAGATCACTAGCGGGTGTCTACGAGCAGTACTTC
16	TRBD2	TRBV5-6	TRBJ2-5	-	CASSLGGGSTPTTQYF	TGTGCCAGCAGCTTGGGCGGGGGGTCGACTCCCACGACCCAGTACTTC
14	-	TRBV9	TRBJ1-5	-	CASSVAESNQPQHF	TGTGCCAGCAGCGTAGCGGAGAGCAATCAGCCCCAGCATTTT
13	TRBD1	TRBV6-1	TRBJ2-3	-	CASRGQPTDTQYF	TGTGCCAGCAGGGGACAGCCCACAGATACGCAGTATTTT